The source of this TCR beta chain is a study of shared clonotypes between healthy human individuals. This clone is a singleton in its sample. The CDR3 runs to 14 residues. The V and J ends lost 1 base and 4 bases respectively, with 10 bases between them. The germline CDR1 and CDR2 sequences are SGHNT and YENEEA. Every one of the donors was a Caucasian adult that lived in Nashville, Tennessee. Deep level was the assay's run setting. The assay was immunoSEQ multiplex PCR, and TCRdb's table has in-frame clones only and misses some. The sample includes 2 million to 2.5 million clones, 90% to 97% of them seen just once.

This clonotype was obtained from a man aged 18-30 years in good health. V usage is TRBV11-3 and J usage is TRBJ1-2, with D possibly matching TRBD1 (6 bases). Material for sequencing was naive CD4+ T cells sorted from blood. Subset: CD45RA+ positively selected. CDR3 coding DNA: TGTGCCAGCAGCTTAGCGGACAGTCTCTATGGCTACACCTTC. Its protein product is CASSLADSLYGYTF.